A selection of T cell receptor beta chains follows, all from one sample in a study of blood T cell repertoires in COVID-19. TCRdb's table, derived via immunoSEQ multiplex PCR, lists solely in-frame clones and lacks some. The table has a few hundred thousand clones, roughly 85% seen once. Sequenced: PBMCs or T cells enriched from blood (not recorded which). All receptors derive from a woman aged 45-65 years who had recovered from COVID-19. The CDR3 runs from the conserved cysteine through the conserved F or W. Expanded clones get a size class; other rows say once, few or many, or leave the size out.

J	size	V	CDR3
TRBJ1-2	NA	TRBV12-2	CASRFSLAQIPYGYTF
TRBJ1-2	few	TRBV7-3	CASSLTSGGNYGYTF
TRBJ2-5	NA	TRBV27	CASSLEALGTQYF
TRBJ1-5	NA	TRBV30	CAWSVQGAQPQHF
TRBJ2-1	NA	TRBV19	CASSISPGQGRDEQFF
TRBJ1-2	NA	TRBV10-3	CAISESGSRYGYTF
TRBJ1-2	NA	TRBV28	CASSLREFGYGYTF
TRBJ2-3	once	TRBV27	CASSFLLGTGSTDTQYF
TRBJ1-2	few	TRBV25-1	CASREGGEVSGYTF
TRBJ1-2	NA	TRBV9	CASSVVGTDNYGYTF
TRBJ1-2	NA	TRBV7-3	CASSLMRTGSYGYTF
TRBJ1-1	once	TRBV3-1/TRBV3-2	CASRPQTGVTEAFF
TRBJ2-3	NA	TRBV5-1	CASSSQGDTQYF
TRBJ2-7	NA	TRBV28	CASSTFRDILYEQYF
TRBJ2-5	NA	TRBV2	CASKGPSGIETQYF
TRBJ2-7	NA	TRBV20-1	CSASWGRRYEQYF
TRBJ2-7	NA	TRBV2	CASRPHGYTSGRAHEQYF
TRBJ1-4	once	TRBV19	CASSTRQGRNEKLFF
TRBJ1-2	NA	TRBV5-6	CASSSYSYGYTF
TRBJ1-2	NA	TRBV20-1	CSAKQEYGYTF
TRBJ1-6	NA	TRBV28	CASSFHGAYNSPLHF
TRBJ2-7	NA	TRBV13	CASSPGHTYEQYF
TRBJ1-2	NA	TRBV12-3/TRBV12-4	CASSVGGGYTF
TRBJ2-7	once	TRBV28	CASSLVAGGSNEQYF
TRBJ2-7	NA	TRBV6-5	CASRQVLSYEQYF
TRBJ2-5	NA	TRBV2	CAKRTGRETQYF
TRBJ2-7	NA	TRBV15	CATSREGPSYEQYF
TRBJ1-1	NA	TRBV5-1	CASSLVGGIVNTEAFF